These 30 T cell receptor beta chains were all obtained from the same sample, sequenced in a study of blood T cell repertoires in COVID-19. Assay: immunoSEQ multiplex PCR; the TCRdb copy retains only in-frame clones and omits some. The sample has about 320,000 clones, 75% to 85% seen once. Sequences were obtained from peripheral blood. The receptors stem from a human donor in a cohort sampled during active COVID-19.

The rearrangement links TRBV12-5 to TRBJ1-5; D is possibly TRBD1 (6 bases). Trimming removed 1 base from V and 3 bases from J, with 16 bases in between. This CDR3 has 17 residues. Germline CDR1 reads LGHNT; CDR2 reads FRNRAP. CDR3 in amino acids: CASGLAPTGSINQPQHF. CDR3 DNA sequence: TGTGCTAGTGGTTTGGCCCCAACAGGGAGTATCAATCAGCCCCAGCATTTT.

V is TRBV4-1 and J is TRBJ2-7; a possible D gene is TRBD1 (6 bases). The CDR3 is 13 residues long. In germline, CDR1 is MGHRA, CDR2 YSYEKL. Trimming removed 0 bases from V and 7 bases from J, with 10 bases in between. Here the CDR3 reads CASSQEIRGEQYF. CDR3 DNA: TGCGCCAGCAGCCAAGAGATTAGGGGGGAGCAGTACTTC.

This chain links TRBV28 with TRBJ2-3; no clear D. CDR1 is MDHEN, CDR2 SYDVKM, per germline. This CDR3 comprises 14 residues. V was clipped by 3 bases and J by 1 base, with 8 bases between them. CDR3 sequence reads: CASSFPGGTDTQYF. The CDR3, as DNA: TGTGCCAGCAGTTTCCCAGGCGGCACAGATACGCAGTATTTT.

The genes are TRBV6-5 and TRBJ1-1; maybe TRBD1 (5 bases). The CDR3 loop spans 15 amino acids. CDR1 and CDR2 (germline): MNHEY, SVGAGI. V lost 2 bases and J lost 7, with 17 bases in between. This chain's CDR3 is CASSYRGLAGIEAFF. The DNA for the CDR3 is TGTGCCAGCAGTTACAGGGGATTAGCTGGTATTGAAGCTTTCTTT.

The chain has TRBV6-5 and TRBJ1-1; 7 bases are a match to TRBD1. This CDR3 has 12 residues. J was trimmed by 7 bases and V by 7 bases; bases with no gene match: 6. The germline V gene has CDR1 MNHEY and CDR2 SVGAGI. This CDR3 reads CASTRTGLEAFF. Written as DNA, the CDR3 is TGTGCCAGCACTCGGACAGGACTTGAAGCTTTCTTT.

This clone was seen more than once but under ten times. V gene TRBV12-3 or TRBV12-4 combines with J gene TRBJ1-2, with 7 bases fitting TRBD1. The V and J ends lost 6 bases and 5 bases, in that order; junction bases with no gene match: 3. CDR3 size: 12 residues. CDR3 sequence (DNA): TGTGCCAGCAGACCGGGACAGTATGGCTACACCTTC. This gives the protein CASRPGQYGYTF.

This clone turned up a few times. The chain is built from TRBV6-5 and TRBJ1-5, with D tentatively TRBD1 (6 bases). Germline loops: CDR1 MNHEY, CDR2 SVGAGI. The V end was cut by 6 bases, the J end by 3 bases, with 15 bases between. The CDR3 covers 15 residues. The CDR3 DNA reads TGTGCCAGCAGCCAACACAGGGTCTACAATCAGCCCCAGCATTTT. This encodes CASSQHRVYNQPQHF.

The sample holds a few counts of this clone. The rearrangement links TRBV3-1 (or the pseudogene TRBV3-2) to TRBJ2-4; 9 nucleotides align to TRBD1. This CDR3 contains 16 residues. The germline V gene encodes CDR1 LGHDT and CDR2 YNNKEL (reference sequence). V lost 1 base to trimming and J lost 8 bases; unmatched junction nucleotides: 9. The DNA of the CDR3 is TGTGCCAGCAGCCAAGGGTCCGGGACAGGGATGTACATTCAGTACTTC. This gives the protein CASSQGSGTGMYIQYF.

V is TRBV9 and J is TRBJ1-5, with D possibly matching TRBD1 (5 bases). V was pared by 4 bases and J by 2 bases, with 13 bases between. CDR1 SGDLS and CDR2 YYNGEE come from the germline V gene. The CDR3 consists of 15 residues. CDR3 DNA: TGTGCCAGCAGCCCTAGTGGAGGGGGCAATCAGCCCCAGCATTTT. This sequence encodes CASSPSGGGNQPQHF.

A note on this clone: Other DNA sequences in this sample translate to the same CDR3. This chain uses TRBV2 with TRBJ1-3; D gene ambiguous. With 8 bases removed from V and 0 bases from J, the gap between germline ends came to 8 bases. There are 13 residues in the CDR3. CDR1 is SNHLY, CDR2 FYNNEI, per germline. The DNA of the CDR3 is TGTGCCAGCGGAGGCAACTCTGGAAACACCATATATTTT. Its translation: CASGGNSGNTIYF.

V gene TRBV30 combines with J gene TRBJ1-6; TRBD1 is a possible D gene (5 bases). The CDR3 runs 14 residues. Germline CDR1 is GTSNPN and CDR2 is SVGIG (reference sequence). Between the trimmed V and J ends, which lost 2 bases and 3 bases, there was a span of 8 bases. Here the CDR3 reads CAWSTTVYNSPLHF. The CDR3 coding sequence is TGTGCCTGGAGTACGACAGTCTATAATTCACCCCTCCACTTT.

This clone appeared once. This rearrangement joins TRBV5-1 to TRBJ2-7; 9 nucleotides agree with TRBD1. The germline gives CDR1 SGHRS, CDR2 YFSETQ. This CDR3 has 15 amino acids. Losses at the gene ends were 0 bases for V and 3 bases for J; bases not matched to a gene: 4. Written as DNA, the CDR3 is TGCGCCAGCAGCTTGGGGGGACAGGGATACTACGAGCAGTACTTC. The encoded protein is CASSLGGQGYYEQYF.

This chain links TRBV6-6 with TRBJ1-3; 7 nucleotides line up with TRBD1. V was clipped by 5 bases and J by 0 bases; unmatched bases: 13. The CDR3 runs to 18 residues. Germline values: CDR1 MNHNY, CDR2 SVGAGI (reference sequence). In nucleotides, the CDR3 is TGTGCCAGCAGTCGTACCGGGACAGCCAAGAGCTCTGGAAACACCATATATTTT. Translated: CASSRTGTAKSSGNTIYF.

Only a few counts were recorded for this clone. The V gene is TRBV5-1, the J gene TRBJ1-4, with D possibly TRBD1 on 6 matching bases. This CDR3 is 14 amino acids long. Trimming stripped 4 bases from V and 5 bases from J, with 12 bases between. The germline V gene has CDR1 SGHRS and CDR2 YFSETQ. The CDR3 loop reads CASSVGRGNEKLFF. In DNA, the CDR3 is TGCGCCAGCAGCGTCGGAAGGGGGAATGAAAAACTGTTTTTT. Looking up the rest from reference TRBV5-1 and TRBJ1-4 gives the full variable domain: KAGVTQTPRYLIKTRGQQVTLSCSPISGHRSVSWYQQTPGQGLQFLFEYFSETQRNKGNFPGRFSGRQFSNSRSEMNVSTLELGDSALYLCASSVGRGNEKLFFGSGTQLSVL.

V is TRBV6-5 and J is TRBJ1-2, with D tentatively TRBD1 (5 bases). The germline V gene has CDR1 MNHEY and CDR2 SVGAGI. V lost 6 bases and J 6 bases, leaving 14 bases between the germline ends. The CDR3 contains 13 residues. The CDR3 spells CASSQMGGNGYTF. The CDR3 DNA reads TGTGCCAGCAGCCAAATGGGGGGTAATGGCTACACCTTC.

CDR3 nucleotide sequence: TGTGCCAGCTCTACCTTCGGGGTTCCAGATACGCAGTATTTT. It encodes CASSTFGVPDTQYF. This sequence joins TRBV18 and TRBJ2-3; perhaps TRBD2 as D (5 bases). Deletions cut 6 bases from V and 4 bases from J, with 14 bases between. This CDR3 contains 14 residues. From germline, CDR1 is KGHSH and CDR2 LQKENI.

V and J are TRBV15 and TRBJ2-4, with TRBD2 matching over 8 bases. Germline assignment: CDR1 LNHNV and CDR2 YYDKDF (reference sequence). The CDR3 totals 17 residues. Unmatched junction bases numbered 7, after V lost 0 bases and J lost 3 bases. The DNA for the CDR3 is TGTGCCACCAGCAGAGAACGGGCGGGGGGTCGCAAAAACATTCAGTACTTC. Its translation is CATSRERAGGRKNIQYF. The full variable domain, completed using reference TRBV15 and TRBJ2-4, is DAMVIQNPRYQVTQFGKPVTLSCSQTLNHNVMYWYQQKSSQAPKLLFHYYDKDFNNEADTPDNFQSRRPNTSFCFLDIRSPGLGDTAMYLCATSRERAGGRKNIQYFGAGTRLSVL.

V usage is TRBV30 and J usage is TRBJ1-1; perhaps TRBD1 as D (5 bases). The CDR3 is 13 residues long. The V end lost 0 bases, the J end lost 7 bases, and 12 bases lay between the germline ends. Germline lookup yields CDR1 GTSNPN and CDR2 SVGIG (reference sequence). The CDR3 nucleotides read TGTGCCTGGAGTGTAATCTCGACAGTTGAAGCTTTCTTT. Encoded protein: CAWSVISTVEAFF.

This clone was recorded only once. The V call is TRBV6-5, the J call TRBJ1-1; 9 bases map to TRBD1. Trimming took 6 bases from V and 0 from J; bases not matched to a gene: 2. CDR3 length equals 14 residues. Per germline, CDR1 MNHEY and CDR2 SVGAGI. CDR3 in DNA: TGTGCCAGCAGACAGGGGGCCATGAACACTGAAGCTTTCTTT. Encoded protein: CASRQGAMNTEAFF.

The chain carries TRBV9 and TRBJ2-5; tentative D call: TRBD2 (7 bases). Trimming shortened V by 0 bases and J by 5 bases, and 14 bases separated the two germline ends. Germline V lookup: CDR1 SGDLS, CDR2 YYNGEE. The CDR3 loop spans 15 amino acids. The CDR3 nucleotides read TGTGCCAGCAGCGTAGAGGTCGGGGGGCGGGAGACCCAGTACTTC. It translates to CASSVEVGGRETQYF.

The V and J genes are TRBV29-1 and TRBJ2-3; 9 nucleotides match TRBD2. The V and J ends lost 0 bases and 2 bases, in that order; junction bases with no gene match: 15. The CDR3 runs 19 residues. Germline assignment: CDR1 SQVTM and CDR2 ANQGSEA. The CDR3 DNA is TGCAGCGTTGAAGAGACGGGTGGGGCTAGCGGGGCCCCCACAGATACGCAGTATTTT. Translation gives CSVEETGGASGAPTDTQYF.

The chain carries TRBV24-1 and TRBJ2-3; 11 nucleotides agree with TRBD2. V was clipped by 4 bases and J by 0 bases; unmatched bases: 8. The CDR3 contains 18 residues. Germline V gives CDR1 KGHDR, CDR2 SFDVKD. CDR3 amino acids: CATSDHQLAGASTDTQYF. The CDR3 DNA sequence: TGTGCCACCAGTGACCACCAACTAGCGGGGGCTAGCACAGATACGCAGTATTTT.

In its sample, this clone was seen a few times. The V and J genes are TRBV5-1 and TRBJ1-1, with a possible D match to TRBD1 (5 bases). The CDR3 spans 12 residues. V dropped 1 base and J dropped 4 bases, with 5 bases sitting between them. CDR1 is SGHRS and CDR2 is YFSETQ in the germline V gene. The CDR3 sequence is CASSLRGTEAFF. CDR3 in DNA: TGCGCCAGCAGCTTGAGGGGCACTGAAGCTTTCTTT.

This clone was picked up a small number of times. V gene TRBV5-1 combines with J gene TRBJ1-1; 8 bases match TRBD1. CDR1 and CDR2 (germline): SGHRS, YFSETQ. The CDR3 contains 14 residues. V dropped 3 bases and J dropped 5; count of bases not matched to a gene: 6. For the CDR3, the DNA is TGCGCCAGCAGCTCAGGGGGCCTGTTGACTGAAGCTTTCTTT. Its protein product is CASSSGGLLTEAFF.

The rearrangement links TRBV6-2 or TRBV6-3 to TRBJ1-2; D uncertain. This CDR3 comprises 13 residues. Germline V CDR1 and CDR2: MNHEY, SVGEGT. V lost 4 bases and J 8 bases, leaving 14 bases between the germline ends. Here the CDR3 DNA reads TGTGCCAGCAGTTTACAACTAGGATACGGCTACACCTTC. This encodes CASSLQLGYGYTF.

In its sample, this clone was seen a few times. The rearrangement links TRBV2 to TRBJ1-6, with D possibly matching TRBD1 (5 bases). Germline V gives CDR1 SNHLY, CDR2 FYNNEI. The CDR3 loop spans 14 amino acids. The germline V and J ends were trimmed by 8 bases and 0 bases, with 8 bases remaining between them. The CDR3 DNA reads as TGTGCCAGCGACAGTCGCTCCTATAATTCACCCCTCCACTTT. Translated: CASDSRSYNSPLHF.

CDR3 in DNA: TGTGCCAGCAGCTTAGGGCCGAACAATGAGCAGTTCTTC. Encoded protein: CASSLGPNNEQFF. The chain couples TRBV7-2 to TRBJ2-1; D remains unclear. The germline gives CDR1 SGHTA, CDR2 FQGNSA. This CDR3 is built from 13 residues. V lost 1 base, J lost 5 bases, and 6 bases lay in between.

V and J are TRBV12-5 and TRBJ1-1; maybe TRBD1 (6 bases). Germline V gives CDR1 LGHNT, CDR2 FRNRAP. The CDR3 loop spans 12 amino acids. The V gene lost 5 bases and the J gene lost 3 bases, with 7 bases spanning the gap. The CDR3 bases are TGTGCTAGTGGTAGGACAGACACTGAAGCTTTCTTT. Protein: CASGRTDTEAFF. Full variable domain (outside the CDR3, taken from reference TRBV12-5 and TRBJ1-1): DARVTQTPRHKVTEMGQEVTMRCQPILGHNTVFWYRQTMMQGLELLAYFRNRAPLDDSGMPKDRFSAEMPDATLATLKIQPSEPRDSAVYFCASGRTDTEAFFGQGTRLTVV.

The rearrangement links TRBV10-2 to TRBJ1-2, with D possibly TRBD1 on 5 matching bases. Trimming removed 3 bases at V and 5 bases at J, with 28 bases between. Germline CDR1 reads WSHSY; CDR2 reads SAAADI. The CDR3 covers 19 residues. The CDR3 DNA sequence: TGCGCCAGCAGTGACATACTCAACGTAAAGGGACTTCAACTTTATGGCTACACCTTC. Its translation is CASSDILNVKGLQLYGYTF.

The rearrangement joins TRBV2 to TRBJ1-1; tentative D call: TRBD1 (6 bases). V lost 9 bases, J lost 3 bases, and 14 bases lay in between. The CDR3 length is 13 residues. The germline V gene has CDR1 SNHLY and CDR2 FYNNEI. The CDR3 coding sequence is TGTGCCAGAGAACAGGGACAACACACTGAAGCTTTCTTT. This sequence encodes CAREQGQHTEAFF.